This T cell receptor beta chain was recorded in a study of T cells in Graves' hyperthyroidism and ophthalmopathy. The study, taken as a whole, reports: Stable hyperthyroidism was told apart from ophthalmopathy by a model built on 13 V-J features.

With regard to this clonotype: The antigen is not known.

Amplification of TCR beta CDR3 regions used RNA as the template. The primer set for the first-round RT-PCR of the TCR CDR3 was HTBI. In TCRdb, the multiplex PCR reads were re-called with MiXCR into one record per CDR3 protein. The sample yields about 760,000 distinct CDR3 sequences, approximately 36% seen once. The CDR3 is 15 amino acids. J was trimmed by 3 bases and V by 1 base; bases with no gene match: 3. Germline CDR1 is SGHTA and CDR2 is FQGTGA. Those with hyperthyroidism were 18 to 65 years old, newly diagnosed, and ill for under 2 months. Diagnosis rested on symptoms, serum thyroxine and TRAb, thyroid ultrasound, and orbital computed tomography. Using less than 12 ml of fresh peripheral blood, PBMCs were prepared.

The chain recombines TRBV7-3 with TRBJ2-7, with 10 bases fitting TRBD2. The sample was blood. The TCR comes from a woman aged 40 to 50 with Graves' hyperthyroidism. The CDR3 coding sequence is TGTGCCAGCAGCTTAATAGCGGGAGGTATCTACGAGCAGTACTTC. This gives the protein CASSLIAGGIYEQYF. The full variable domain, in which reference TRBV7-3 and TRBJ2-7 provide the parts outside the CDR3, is GAGVSQTPSNKVTEKGKYVELRCDPISGHTALYWYRQSLGQGPEFLIYFQGTGAADDSGLPNDRFFAVRPEGSVSTLKIQRTERGDSAVYLCASSLIAGGIYEQYFGPGTRLTVT.